This entry lists 20 T cell receptor beta chains sequenced from one sample in a study of spatial heterogeneity in lung cancer. Findings and caveats of the study: Tracking of tumor mutation counts was seen in expanded intratumoral alpha and beta TCR counts.

TCRdb recomputed calls from the 5' RACE reads with MiXCR, one row per CDR3 protein. The profile shows some 6,900 distinct CDR3 sequences, about 13% of them singletons. These TCRs are of unknown antigen specificity. Time point in this sample: sample taken at primary tumor resection. The material was lung tumor tissue, obtained at surgery. Receptors were obtained from a male donor with early-stage non-small cell lung cancer.

This clonotype is medium-sized (0.01 to 0.1%) in the sample. Because this beta chain is a stray read in a library intended to capture alpha chains, its abundance should not be given much weight. The chain is built from TRBV10-3 and TRBJ2-1; D gene uncertain. This CDR3 region has 13 residues. The V end was cut by 6 bases, the J end by 5 bases, with 11 bases between. Germline-derived CDR1 and CDR2 are ENHRY and SYGVKD. CDR3 DNA sequence: TGTGCCATCAGGGGTGCCTTAGACAATGAGCAGTTCTTC. Translation gives CAIRGALDNEQFF.

For this clonotype: Because this beta chain is a stray read in a library intended to capture alpha chains, its abundance should not be given much weight. The rearrangement joins TRBV7-9 to TRBJ1-4, with D maybe TRBD1 (6 bases). The germline V gene encodes CDR1 SEHNR and CDR2 FQNEAQ (reference sequence). V lost 0 bases, J lost 11 bases, and 10 bases lay in between. The CDR3 has 13 residues. Here the CDR3 DNA reads TGTGCCAGCAGCTTAGCAGGGGGGGAGAAACTGTTTTTT. As protein: CASSLAGGEKLFF.

As regards this clonotype: The size of this beta chain means little, since it is a stray read in a library made for alpha chains. This chain joins TRBV6-1 and TRBJ2-7; 9 positions agree with TRBD1. V was pared by 11 bases and J by 6 bases, with 11 bases of the junction left unmatched. Germline V gene sequence: CDR1 MNHNS, CDR2 SASEGT. The CDR3 runs 13 residues. Here the CDR3 reads CAGGTGNLGEQYF. The CDR3 region has the DNA TGTGCCGGAGGGACAGGGAACCTGGGCGAGCAGTACTTC.

By its share, this clonotype is medium-sized (0.01 to 0.1%). This beta chain is a stray sequence in a library constructed for alpha chains; its clone size is not meaningful. V is TRBV5-5 and J is TRBJ1-2; 8 bases are a match to TRBD1. The V gene's germline CDR1 is SGHKS and CDR2 YYEKEE (reference sequence). CDR3 length: 16 residues. V dropped 4 bases and J dropped 3; count of bases not matched to a gene: 11. CDR3 DNA: TGTGCCAGCAGCACCTACCGACAGGGGTCGGACTATGGCTACACCTTC. Residues: CASSTYRQGSDYGYTF.

As regards this clonotype: This beta chain slipped into a library made for alpha chains as a stray read, so its size is not meaningful. The CDR3 region is CSASGTSVTDTQYF. CDR3 sequence (DNA): TGCAGTGCCAGCGGGACTAGCGTAACAGATACGCAGTATTTT. The rearrangement joins TRBV20-1 to TRBJ2-3; 10 bases agree with TRBD2. Trimming took 6 bases from V and 3 from J; bases not matched to a gene: 6. The germline CDR1 and CDR2 sequences are DFQATT and SNEGSKA (reference sequence). This CDR3 has 14 amino acids.

By share, this clonotype ranks as medium-sized (0.01 to 0.1%). This beta chain lies outside the target of a library built for alpha chains; its clone size means little. The rearrangement links TRBV27 to TRBJ1-3, with D possibly TRBD1 on 6 matching bases. The CDR3 has 16 amino acids. Trimming took 5 bases from V and 4 from J, leaving 18 bases between them. Germline CDR1 and CDR2: MNHEY and SMNVEV (reference sequence). The CDR3 nucleotides are TGTGCCAGCAGTCGAGCGGGGGCTCTATCCGGAAACACCATATATTTT. Protein sequence: CASSRAGALSGNTIYF.

To note about this clonotype: Found in a library prepared for alpha chains, this beta chain is an off-target read, and its abundance has little meaning. V is TRBV10-1 and J is TRBJ1-1, with D unresolved. The CDR3 runs to 13 residues. The V end lost 2 bases, the J end lost 0 bases, and 4 bases lay between the germline ends. The germline V gene encodes CDR1 WNHNN and CDR2 SYGVQD (reference sequence). Written as DNA, the CDR3 is TGCGCCAGCAGTGAGAATTTGAACACTGAAGCTTTCTTT. Translated: CASSENLNTEAFF.

Worth noting for this clonotype: The size of this beta chain means little, since it is a stray read in a library made for alpha chains. The chain recombines TRBV25-1 with TRBJ2-7; TRBD2 aligns across 8 bases. Germline loops: CDR1 MGHDK, CDR2 SYGVNS. The CDR3 has 14 residues. V dropped 8 bases and J dropped 9; count of bases not matched to a gene: 15. DNA of the CDR3: TGTGCCAGCCTCCCGGGGGGGATTAGGTCTGTGCAGTACTTC. Amino acid sequence: CASLPGGIRSVQYF.

This clonotype is medium-sized. This beta chain came through as a stray read in a library set up for alpha chains, and its size says little. The chain links TRBV6-5 to TRBJ2-1; D is undetermined. The length of the CDR3 is 13 residues. Trimming removed 2 bases at V and 2 bases at J, with 4 bases between. Germline CDR1 MNHEY, CDR2 SVGAGI. CDR3 in DNA: TGTGCCAGCAGTTACAGGGCCTACAATGAGCAGTTCTTC. This encodes CASSYRAYNEQFF.

This clonotype was detected only a few times. Being off target in a library aimed at alpha chains, this beta chain has a size of little meaning. The genes are TRBV12-3 or TRBV12-4 and TRBJ2-1; 9 bases match TRBD1. This CDR3 has 15 residues. J gave up 5 bases and V 8 bases, and 10 bases lay outside the gene matches. The CDR3 is CASWGPGQGDNEQFF. CDR3 DNA: TGTGCCAGCTGGGGCCCGGGACAGGGTGACAATGAGCAGTTCTTC.

Note on this clonotype: This beta chain is an off-target read within a library intended for alpha chains, so its frequency means little. The chain is built from TRBV20-1 and TRBJ1-2, with unresolved D. Germline CDR1 is DFQATT and CDR2 is SNEGSKA (reference sequence). Trimming cost V 3 bases and J 0 bases, with 23 bases left between them. The CDR3 is 18 amino acids. CDR3 protein: CSASPPRGRISANYGYTF. The CDR3, as DNA: TGCAGTGCTAGCCCCCCGAGAGGCAGAATTTCAGCTAACTATGGCTACACCTTC.

Turning to this clonotype: The library was built for alpha chains, so this beta chain is an off-target read and its size means little. V usage is TRBV5-1 and J usage is TRBJ1-1; D is unresolved. V was pared by 4 bases and J by 9 bases, with 19 bases between. Germline CDR1 and CDR2: SGHRS and YFSETQ. The CDR3 spans 14 residues. The CDR3 spells CASSVHGPGPQAFF. The CDR3 DNA follows: TGCGCCAGCAGCGTTCATGGTCCCGGCCCCCAAGCTTTCTTT.

By share, this clonotype counts as medium-sized. For a library built for alpha chains, this beta chain is a stray read; little rests on its size. The chain joins TRBV5-4 to TRBJ2-1; 7 nucleotides agree with TRBD1. V lost 6 bases, J lost 5 bases, and 5 bases stayed unmatched. The CDR3 consists of 13 residues. Germline-derived CDR1 and CDR2 are SGHNT and YYREEE (reference sequence). The CDR3 protein is CASTPGQNNEQFF. The DNA for the CDR3 is TGTGCCAGCACCCCGGGACAGAACAATGAGCAGTTCTTC.

This clonotype was counted once. A library prepared for alpha chains yielded this beta chain as an off-target read; its size is of little meaning. This chain links TRBV5-6 with TRBJ1-6; weak D call: TRBD1 (6 bases). The V end lost 3 bases, the J end lost 6 bases, and 16 bases lay between the germline ends. The CDR3 runs to 16 residues. Germline values: CDR1 SGHDT, CDR2 YYEEEE. Written as DNA, the CDR3 is TGTGCCAGCAGCTCCTGGGGGGCAAGTCTTAATTCACCCCTCCACTTT. Translation: CASSSWGASLNSPLHF.

In this sample, this clonotype turned up many times. This beta chain represents an off-target read in a library built for alpha chains; its size is of limited meaning. The rearrangement links TRBV29-1 to TRBJ2-7; D is ambiguous. The germline V gene has CDR1 SQVTM and CDR2 ANQGSEA. This CDR3 comprises 10 residues. Trimming left V 4 bases short and J 5 bases short, with 6 bases between. The CDR3 nucleotides read TGCAGCGTTGGAGTAGACGAGCAGTACTTC. Its protein is CSVGVDEQYF.

Judged by abundance, this clonotype is medium-sized. This beta chain lies outside the target of a library built for alpha chains; its clone size means little. The chain uses TRBV6-1 and TRBJ1-2; D might be TRBD1 (6 bases). Trimming cost V 6 bases and J 4 bases, with 18 bases left between them. This CDR3 is built from 15 residues. Per germline, CDR1 MNHNS and CDR2 SASEGT. CDR3 in DNA: TGTGCCAGCAGCCCACCGGCAGGGGTTAGCTATGGCTACACCTTC. Its protein product is CASSPPAGVSYGYTF.

As regards this clonotype: In a library made to pick up alpha chains, this beta chain is a stray read with a size that means little. J is TRBJ2-7 and V is TRBV20-1, with D unclear. Germline lookup yields CDR1 DFQATT and CDR2 SNEGSKA (reference sequence). The CDR3 totals 11 residues. Deletions cut 2 bases from V and 3 bases from J, with 5 bases between. The DNA for the CDR3 is TGCAGTGCTAGACAAAACTACGAGCAGTACTTC. Its translation: CSARQNYEQYF.

With regard to this clonotype: At one end, the junction sequence differs from germline, possibly due to a read error. The library was designed around alpha chains, so this beta chain is a stray read whose abundance carries little weight. V is TRBV28 and J is TRBJ2-7; 13 bases map to TRBD2. This CDR3 has 13 residues. Per the germline V gene, CDR1 is MDHEN and CDR2 is SYDVKM. The CDR3 sequence is CASSSPGLAGRDF. CDR3 coding DNA: TGTGCCAGCAGTTCTCCGGGACTAGCGGGGAGGGACTTC.

This clonotype was recorded at least ten times. This beta chain came through as a stray read in a library set up for alpha chains, and its size says little. This chain uses TRBV6-5 with TRBJ2-5, with D perhaps assigned TRBD1 or TRBD2 (5 bases each). Per the germline V gene, CDR1 is MNHEY and CDR2 is SVGAGI. Trimming pared 0 bases from V and 5 bases from J, leaving 13 bases between. This CDR3 region has 15 residues. The CDR3 loop reads CASSYSGTSTETQYF. DNA for the CDR3: TGTGCCAGCAGTTACTCCGGGACCTCAACTGAGACCCAGTACTTC.

To note about this clonotype: Because the library targeted alpha chains, this beta chain is an off-target read whose size means little. CDR3 coding DNA: TGCGCCAGCAGCTTGGGATCCGGGTACGTGGAGCAGTTCTTC. Encoded protein: CASSLGSGYVEQFF. The V call is TRBV5-1, the J call TRBJ2-1; no definite D call. V dropped 0 bases and J dropped 10 bases, with 14 bases sitting between them. The CDR3 has 14 residues. In germline, CDR1 is SGHRS, CDR2 YFSETQ.